This TCR beta chain was retrieved from a study of shared clonotypes between healthy human individuals. Naive CD8 cells, CD45RO-negative and positively selected for CCR7, excluded terminally differentiated effector memory CD45RA+ cells. CDR3 length equals 14 residues. The V segment lost 5 bases and the J segment 5 bases; nucleotides outside the gene matches: 6. CDR1 MNHEY and CDR2 SMNVEV come from the germline V gene (reference sequence). The assay was immunoSEQ multiplex PCR, and TCRdb's table has in-frame clones only and misses some. This table has roughly 650,000 clones, 95% to 96% appearing once. The origin of this receptor is a woman aged 25 to 45 in good health. V gene TRBV27 combines with J gene TRBJ1-5; 7 bases are a match to TRBD1. The specimen sequenced was naive CD8+ T cells sorted from blood. CDR3 in DNA: TGTGCCAGCAGTCCAGGGACAGCCTATCAGCCCCAGCATTTT. Translated: CASSPGTAYQPQHF.